This T cell receptor (beta chain) originates from a study of cytomegalovirus exposure and HLA in healthy donors. Notes on the study in general: The study put some 160 TCR beta chains on its list as cytomegalovirus-associated. TCR beta sequences reportedly predicted the HLA-A and HLA-B alleles of most subjects accurately. Sequence variants that were highly shared formed a cluster that was likely a sequencing artifact.

About this clone: What it binds is not known.

CDR1 and CDR2 (germline): SNHLY, FYNNEI. Trimming took 3 bases from V and 5 from J, leaving 8 bases between them. The CDR3 consists of 12 residues. PCR primers comprised 60 Vbeta and 13 Jbeta primers. TCRdb keeps only in-frame clones here, not all; method: immunoSEQ multiplex PCR. This sample has around 210,000 clones; around 86% occur once, and the top ten carry less than 3.5%. V usage is TRBV2 and J usage is TRBJ2-7, with a weak D call TRBD1 (6 bases). Sequencing input: PBMCs. This receptor was obtained from a woman aged 40 to 50 in good health and CMV-seronegative. The CDR3 DNA follows: TGTGCCAGCAGTGACAGGGGCAACGAGCAGTACTTC. Protein sequence: CASSDRGNEQYF.